This T cell receptor (beta chain) was found in a study of response to subunit inactivated influenza vaccine. Study-level findings and limits: T cells newly recruited by each seasonal influenza vaccination are few, the authors suggested.

The table lists this clonotype with a few counts. Antigen unknown. TCRdb analysed the RT-PCR reads with MiXCR anew, one entry per CDR3 protein. Altogether 540,000 or so distinct CDR3 sequences are present, over 10% being singletons, with the ten largest covering 13%. The CDR3 contains 13 residues. With 2 bases removed from V and 4 bases from J, the gap between germline ends came to 9 bases. CDR1 and CDR2 (germline): DFQATT, SNEGSKA (reference sequence). The chain joins TRBV20-1 to TRBJ2-1; D is uncertain. Source: PBMCs from blood, taken 35 to 45 days after vaccination. The receptor comes from a man aged 50-59 years who received an inactivated influenza vaccine. CDR3 in DNA: TGCAGTGCTAGAATGACCACATACAATGAGCAGTTCTTC. Its protein is CSARMTTYNEQFF.